This entry features one TCR beta chain sequence. The antigen is unknown. These data are taken from a study of beta chain features in type 1 diabetes. Study observations and caveats: Patients' naive, central memory and Treg TCRB repertoires seemed closer to one another than those of healthy donors.

TCRB transcripts that were expressed got sequenced, as all of the isolated RNA had been reverse transcribed. Clones were read by immunoSEQ multiplex PCR, and TCRdb kept only the in-frame ones, dropping some. The sample holds 300,000 to 350,000 clones, roughly 15% seen once. Germline loops: CDR1 WSHSY, CDR2 SAAADI. Deletions cut 6 bases from V and 6 bases from J, with 4 bases between. The CDR3 spans 10 residues. The sequence was obtained from a man aged 30-40 years in good health. Sequencing was performed on central memory CD4+ T cells from blood. The chain combines TRBV10-2 with TRBJ2-3; D is unresolved. The CDR3 reads CASRGDTQYF. CDR3 DNA sequence: TGCGCCAGCAGGGGGGATACGCAGTATTTT.